This T cell receptor beta chain derives from a study of T cell repertoires in cytomegalovirus infection (dated by TCRdb to between 2018 and 2021). For the study in its entirety: Donor HLA type was relevant to the analysis, because carriage of CMV infection together with the matching HLA type was indicated by public TCR beta signatures.

Taken from cysteine to phenylalanine, the CDR3 has 14 residues. CDR3 DNA is the only sequence kept; it has 42 bases, read in frame from the first base. The junction carries 12 bases between V and J, which are trimmed by 6 bases and 1 base respectively. Study-wide findings and limitations: In the ex vivo response, HLA-C-restricted CMV-specific TCR beta clonotypes were dominant, and in two of eight donors the single most frequent clonotype came from this HLA-C-restricted group. Carriers of CMV infection plus the relevant HLA type were discriminated by the cumulative frequency of public TCR beta family members in the study cohort and in an independent roughly 320-donor cohort.

The data were produced on an Illumina HiSeq 1500. TCRdb itself trimmed the public reads at Q25 with fastp, ran MiXCR and retained productive beta chains. Every CDR3 protein is listed once, alongside the most common genes and DNA of its rows. Within this sample are around 450,000 distinct CDR3 sequences, with roughly 31% of them counted one time only. The ten largest account for 12% to 15% of the sample. This clonotype was counted only a few times. Its antigen has not been determined. Per-nucleotide qualities are absent, and no much larger clonotype sits a single base away. Here the chain combines TRBV12-3 or TRBV12-4 and TRBJ1-1, with the D gene call left open. The sequence was obtained from a human donor in good health (CMV status not recorded). Some clones in this sample may be carry-over from other donors' samples. The sequenced material came from PBMCs. The nucleotide sequence reads TGTGCCAGCAGCCGACCACCGCCGAACACTGAAGCTTTCTTT. Protein translation: CASSRPPPNTEAFF.